Each of the 27 T cell receptor beta chains below was sequenced from the same sample in a study of OX40 agonist ivuxolimab in advanced cancers. Library method: the immunoSEQ multiplex PCR assay. TCRdb provides this immuneACCESS table in a form limited to in-frame rearrangements. Some clones are lacking; in checked studies, under half of them reflect an unresolved V gene, and why the rest are absent is not known. The sample records around 70,000 clones, 75% to 90% of which are singletons. The ten top clones hold just under 7% of the sample. The starting material was CD4+ or CD8+ T cells sorted from blood, obtained in a trial of the OX40 agonist ivuxolimab. The receptor set was obtained from an adult with an advanced solid tumor such as melanoma, head and neck, liver or kidney cancer.

V gene TRBV11-1 combines with J gene TRBJ1-1; D is ambiguous. This CDR3 contains 13 residues. Trimming left V 5 bases short and J 2 bases short, with 9 bases between. Looked up from germline, CDR1 is SGHAT and CDR2 is FQDESV (reference sequence). The CDR3 loop reads CASSTKSNTEAFF. The CDR3 nucleotides are TGTGCCAGCAGCACAAAATCAAACACTGAAGCTTTCTTT.

The CDR3 sequence: CAISEPGTEETQYF. The CDR3 nucleotides are TGTGCCATCAGTGAGCCCGGGACAGAAGAGACCCAGTACTTC. The chain recombines TRBV10-3 with TRBJ2-5; 7 nucleotides line up with TRBD1. The V segment lost 2 bases and the J segment 3 bases; nucleotides outside the gene matches: 3. CDR3 length: 14 residues. Germline V CDR1 and CDR2: ENHRY, SYGVKD.

This chain uses TRBV19 with TRBJ1-2; D is undetermined. This CDR3 contains 14 residues. Germline V gene sequence: CDR1 LNHDA, CDR2 SQIVND (reference sequence). Trimming removed 3 bases from V and 2 bases from J, with 10 bases in between. CDR3 sequence: CASSINPPNYGYTF. CDR3 DNA sequence: TGTGCCAGTAGTATCAATCCCCCAAACTATGGCTACACCTTC. Based on the CDR3 plus reference TRBV19 and TRBJ1-2, the full variable domain is DGGITQSPKYLFRKEGQNVTLSCEQNLNHDAMYWYRQDPGQGLRLIYYSQIVNDFQKGDIAEGYSVSREKKESFPLTVTSAQKNPTAFYLCASSINPPNYGYTFGSGTRLTVV.

The CDR3 reads CASSLEGAGYGYTF. The CDR3 DNA follows: TGCGCCAGCAGCTTGGAAGGGGCGGGCTATGGCTACACCTTC. The chain has TRBV5-1 and TRBJ1-2; the D gene is possibly TRBD1 (5 bases). V was trimmed by 0 bases and J by 4 bases, leaving 10 bases between them. The CDR3 has 14 amino acids. Germline values: CDR1 SGHRS, CDR2 YFSETQ.

In this sample, this clone turned up a few times. The gene calls are TRBV2 and TRBJ1-5; D unclear. With 1 base removed from V and 10 bases from J, the gap between germline ends came to 8 bases. CDR1 is SNHLY, CDR2 FYNNEI, per germline. This CDR3 has 12 amino acids. The CDR3 sequence is CASSEGVGPQHF. In nucleotides, the CDR3 is TGTGCCAGCAGTGAAGGGGTCGGACCCCAGCATTTT.

The chain uses TRBV7-2 and TRBJ2-1; a possible D gene is TRBD1 (6 bases). The CDR3 covers 13 residues. Germline CDR1 is SGHTA and CDR2 is FQGNSA. Trimming took off 5 bases at V and 14 bases at J, with 19 bases between the two ends. Here the CDR3 reads CASSRTADRQEFF. The CDR3 DNA reads TGTGCCAGCAGCCGTACCGCTGACAGGCAGGAGTTCTTC.

This chain links TRBV18 with TRBJ2-3, with 10 bases matching TRBD2. The CDR3 totals 14 residues. The germline CDR1 and CDR2 sequences are KGHSH and LQKENI. V shed 6 bases, J shed 6 bases, and the junction held 6 bases outside the gene matches. The CDR3 here is CASSPGTSADTQYF. The CDR3 DNA reads TGTGCCAGCTCCCCCGGGACTAGCGCCGATACGCAGTATTTT.

The chain recombines TRBV9 with TRBJ2-3; TRBD2 matches at 13 bases. V was pared by 4 bases and J by 6 bases, with 5 bases of the junction left unmatched. The germline V gene encodes CDR1 SGDLS and CDR2 YYNGEE. The CDR3 contains 15 residues. The CDR3 DNA reads TGTGCCAGCAGCACCCAACTAGCGGGAGGGGATACGCAGTATTTT. Protein product: CASSTQLAGGDTQYF.

The V gene is TRBV7-8, the J gene TRBJ1-6; unclear D gene. Looked up from germline, CDR1 is SGHVS and CDR2 is FQNEAQ. Trimming stripped 4 bases from V and 8 bases from J, with 9 bases between. The CDR3 contains 13 residues. Here the CDR3 DNA reads TGTGCCAGCAGCTGGAAGAGTGATTCACCCCTCCACTTT. Translation: CASSWKSDSPLHF.

The genes are TRBV7-9 and TRBJ2-2, with 13 bases that match TRBD2. Germline V gene data show CDR1 as SEHNR and CDR2 as FQNEAQ (reference sequence). The junction had 5 bases not matched to a gene; V was cut back by 5 bases and J by 5 bases. The CDR3 is 16 amino acids. Written as DNA, the CDR3 is TGTGCCAGCAGCGCGGGACTAGCGGGACGAACCGGGGAGCTGTTTTTT. Protein product: CASSAGLAGRTGELFF.

The chain is built from TRBV10-3 and TRBJ2-1, with 8 bases aligning to TRBD2. The J segment lost 4 bases and the V segment lost 4 bases, leaving 12 bases of the junction unmatched. The CDR3 loop spans 17 amino acids. Germline V CDR1 and CDR2: ENHRY, SYGVKD. The CDR3 region is CAISGGTSMITYNEQFF. The CDR3 coding sequence is TGTGCCATCAGTGGAGGGACTAGTATGATTACTTACAATGAGCAGTTCTTC.

CDR3 protein: CASGYRDGDTQYF. The CDR3 DNA follows: TGTGCCAGCGGATACAGGGACGGAGATACGCAGTATTTT. The chain carries TRBV19 and TRBJ2-3; a possible D gene is TRBD1 (6 bases). This CDR3 is built from 13 residues. CDR1 is LNHDA and CDR2 is SQIVND in the germline V gene (reference sequence). Between the trimmed V and J ends, which lost 9 bases and 5 bases, there was a span of 15 bases.

The CDR3 DNA reads as TGTGCCATCAGAAACAGGGATACCGGGAGCACTGAAGCTTTCTTT. Amino acid sequence: CAIRNRDTGSTEAFF. The chain combines TRBV10-3 with TRBJ1-1, with D possibly TRBD1 on 6 matching bases. Germline CDR1 reads ENHRY; CDR2 reads SYGVKD. This CDR3 spans 15 amino acids. V was cut by 6 bases and J by 4 bases, with 18 bases left in between.

The V call is TRBV30, the J call TRBJ1-1; the D gene is possibly TRBD1 (5 bases). The CDR3 contains 16 residues. V was cut by 3 bases and J by 0 bases, with 17 bases left in between. Germline V CDR1 and CDR2: GTSNPN, SVGIG (reference sequence). DNA of the CDR3: TGTGCCTGGAGGGCTGTGGGGGGGTTCATGAACACTGAAGCTTTCTTT. Its translation: CAWRAVGGFMNTEAFF.

This clone is a singleton in its sample. The chain carries TRBV2 and TRBJ1-2; D is unclear. V was cut by 2 bases and J by 4 bases, with 11 bases left in between. Germline V gives CDR1 SNHLY, CDR2 FYNNEI. The CDR3 extends over 14 amino acids. The CDR3 region is CASSEQAEPYGYTF. In DNA, the CDR3 is TGTGCCAGCAGTGAACAGGCTGAACCCTATGGCTACACCTTC.

This chain's CDR3 is CATSRDRVALNTEAFF. The CDR3 bases are TGTGCCACCAGCAGGGACAGGGTGGCCTTGAACACTGAAGCTTTCTTT. V gene TRBV15 combines with J gene TRBJ1-1; 8 positions agree with TRBD1. The V segment lost 3 bases and the J segment 0 bases; nucleotides outside the gene matches: 6. The CDR3 length is 16 residues. CDR1 LNHNV and CDR2 YYDKDF come from the germline V gene (reference sequence).

The rearrangement links TRBV7-2 to TRBJ1-1; D is uncertain. Trimming removed 3 bases at V and 0 bases at J, with 5 bases between. Looked up from germline, CDR1 is SGHTA and CDR2 is FQGNSA. The CDR3 runs 13 residues. DNA of the CDR3: TGTGCCAGCAGCTTTGCGGTGAACACTGAAGCTTTCTTT. It translates to CASSFAVNTEAFF.

This chain links TRBV10-3 with TRBJ2-7; 8 bases agree with TRBD1. The V and J ends lost 6 bases and 6 bases, in that order; junction bases with no gene match: 7. Germline V gene sequence: CDR1 ENHRY, CDR2 SYGVKD. The CDR3 contains 13 residues. In DNA form, the CDR3 reads TGTGCCATCAGCGGCCTACAGGGGGGCGAGCAGTACTTC. It codes for CAISGLQGGEQYF.

This chain connects TRBV9 to TRBJ2-7; TRBD2 is a possible D gene (6 bases). This CDR3 has 13 residues. The ends were cut back, 0 bases at V and 5 bases at J, with 9 bases in the middle. CDR1 SGDLS and CDR2 YYNGEE come from the germline V gene. The CDR3 nucleotides are TGTGCCAGCAGCGTAGGTACGGGGGACGAGCAGTACTTC. Amino acids: CASSVGTGDEQYF.

The chain has TRBV19 and TRBJ1-2, with 8 bases lining up with TRBD1. Per germline, CDR1 LNHDA and CDR2 SQIVND (reference sequence). V gave up 1 base and J gave up 4 bases; unmatched junction bases: 5. The CDR3 consists of 15 residues. The CDR3 loop is CASSIAGQGAYGYTF. The CDR3 coding sequence is TGTGCCAGTAGTATAGCGGGGCAGGGGGCCTATGGCTACACCTTC.

The rearrangement joins TRBV4-2 to TRBJ2-5; D might be TRBD1 or TRBD2, each matching 6 bases. CDR3 length: 18 amino acids. V lost 0 bases, J lost 1 base, and 18 bases lay in between. Germline V gene sequence: CDR1 LGHNA, CDR2 YNFKEQ. CDR3 sequence reads: CASSQEGTFGGGQETQYF. CDR3 DNA: TGTGCCAGCAGCCAAGAGGGGACTTTTGGAGGGGGCCAAGAGACCCAGTACTTC.

The chain joins TRBV12-5 to TRBJ2-5, with D perhaps TRBD1 (5 bases). Trimming took 0 bases from V and 0 from J, leaving 11 bases between them. The CDR3 spans 16 residues. Germline-derived CDR1 and CDR2 are LGHNT and FRNRAP. CDR3 sequence: CASGLVQAGYQETQYF. DNA of the CDR3: TGTGCTAGTGGTTTGGTACAAGCAGGGTACCAAGAGACCCAGTACTTC.

V and J are TRBV5-4 and TRBJ1-2, with D tentatively TRBD1 (5 bases). Germline V gene data show CDR1 as SGHNT and CDR2 as YYREEE (reference sequence). The ends were cut back, 0 bases at V and 6 bases at J, with 15 bases in the middle. This CDR3 is built from 15 residues. As DNA, the CDR3 is TGTGCCAGCAGCTTGGGGGGGGAGCAGGCGCATGGCTACACCTTC. This translates into CASSLGGEQAHGYTF.

V gene TRBV7-2 combines with J gene TRBJ1-2, with 10 bases fitting TRBD1. Germline assignment: CDR1 SGHTA and CDR2 FQGNSA. This CDR3 has 18 residues. J gave up 5 bases and V 5 bases, and 17 bases lay outside the gene matches. The CDR3 DNA reads TGTGCCAGCAGCCTTCAAGACAGGGGGCTATCAAGAAGGTATGGCTACACCTTC. Its protein is CASSLQDRGLSRRYGYTF.

This clone was detected ten times or more. The junction departs from germline at one end; a sequencing error may be responsible. For the CDR3, the DNA is TGTGCCAGCAGCCCCTACGGGGGGCGAGGCTTTATCCTCTTC. Translation: CASSPYGGRGFILF. The rearrangement uses TRBV14 and TRBJ1-2, with D perhaps TRBD1 (6 bases). Germline assignment: CDR1 SGHDN and CDR2 FVKESK. The CDR3 totals 14 residues.

This clone was detected ten times or more. The V and J genes are TRBV19 and TRBJ1-6, with D uncertain. CDR1 is LNHDA and CDR2 is SQIVND in the germline V gene (reference sequence). Trimming took 7 bases from V and 1 from J, leaving 8 bases between them. This CDR3 is 14 amino acids long. CDR3 loop: CASIGESYNSPLHF. DNA for the CDR3: TGTGCCAGTATCGGCGAATCCTATAATTCACCCCTCCACTTT.

The genes are TRBV4-1 and TRBJ2-5, with 8 bases lining up with TRBD1. The J call may not be correct, given that the DNA end is closer to TRBJ2-7. CDR1 is MGHRA, CDR2 YSYEKL, per germline. The CDR3 runs to 14 residues. CDR3 bases: TGCGCCAGCAGCCAACAAAGGACAGGGAACGAGCAGTACTTC. Amino acid sequence: CASSQQRTGNEQYF.